A single TCR beta chain is shown here with its context. The data were taken from a study of blood T cell repertoires in COVID-19. The wider study: Samples came from the United States, Italy and Spain, spanning acute and convalescent COVID-19. From T cells, B-cell-depleted T cells, or PBMCs came the material, which was cDNA or gDNA.

Authors' data handling: Estimation of nucleated cell counts relied on the amplification of reference gene primers. Produced via immunoSEQ multiplex PCR; TCRdb's table is partial and in-frame only. That table gives V, J and clone size, and the DNA gave D and trimming. The repertoire holds roughly 77,000 clones, with under 80% as singletons. Unmatched junction bases numbered 9, after V lost 6 bases and J lost 2 bases. The CDR3 spans 15 residues. CDR1 is MDHEN, CDR2 SYDVKM, per germline. The receptor comes from a human donor in a cohort sampled during active COVID-19. The chain couples TRBV28 to TRBJ2-7, with 8 bases lining up with TRBD2. Input material: peripheral blood. CDR3 DNA: TGTGCCAGCAGGTGGGGCGGGGGGCCCACCTACGAGCAGTACTTC. Its translation: CASRWGGGPTYEQYF. Full variable domain (remainder filled in from reference TRBV28 and TRBJ2-7): DVKVTQSSRYLVKRTGEKVFLECVQDMDHENMFWYRQDPGLGLRLIYFSYDVKMKEKGDIPEGYSVSREKKERFSLILESASTNQTSMYLCASRWGGGPTYEQYFGPGTRLTVT.